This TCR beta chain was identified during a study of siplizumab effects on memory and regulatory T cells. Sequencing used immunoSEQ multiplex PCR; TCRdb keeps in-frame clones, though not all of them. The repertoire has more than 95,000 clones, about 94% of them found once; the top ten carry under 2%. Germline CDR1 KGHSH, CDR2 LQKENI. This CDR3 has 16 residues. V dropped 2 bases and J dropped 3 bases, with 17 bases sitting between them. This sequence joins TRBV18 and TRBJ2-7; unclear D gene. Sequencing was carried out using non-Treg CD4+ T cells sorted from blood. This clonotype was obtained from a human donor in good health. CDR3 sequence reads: CASSPYSRSTRYEQYF. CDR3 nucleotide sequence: TGTGCCAGCTCACCATATAGCCGGAGCACTCGCTACGAGCAGTACTTC.